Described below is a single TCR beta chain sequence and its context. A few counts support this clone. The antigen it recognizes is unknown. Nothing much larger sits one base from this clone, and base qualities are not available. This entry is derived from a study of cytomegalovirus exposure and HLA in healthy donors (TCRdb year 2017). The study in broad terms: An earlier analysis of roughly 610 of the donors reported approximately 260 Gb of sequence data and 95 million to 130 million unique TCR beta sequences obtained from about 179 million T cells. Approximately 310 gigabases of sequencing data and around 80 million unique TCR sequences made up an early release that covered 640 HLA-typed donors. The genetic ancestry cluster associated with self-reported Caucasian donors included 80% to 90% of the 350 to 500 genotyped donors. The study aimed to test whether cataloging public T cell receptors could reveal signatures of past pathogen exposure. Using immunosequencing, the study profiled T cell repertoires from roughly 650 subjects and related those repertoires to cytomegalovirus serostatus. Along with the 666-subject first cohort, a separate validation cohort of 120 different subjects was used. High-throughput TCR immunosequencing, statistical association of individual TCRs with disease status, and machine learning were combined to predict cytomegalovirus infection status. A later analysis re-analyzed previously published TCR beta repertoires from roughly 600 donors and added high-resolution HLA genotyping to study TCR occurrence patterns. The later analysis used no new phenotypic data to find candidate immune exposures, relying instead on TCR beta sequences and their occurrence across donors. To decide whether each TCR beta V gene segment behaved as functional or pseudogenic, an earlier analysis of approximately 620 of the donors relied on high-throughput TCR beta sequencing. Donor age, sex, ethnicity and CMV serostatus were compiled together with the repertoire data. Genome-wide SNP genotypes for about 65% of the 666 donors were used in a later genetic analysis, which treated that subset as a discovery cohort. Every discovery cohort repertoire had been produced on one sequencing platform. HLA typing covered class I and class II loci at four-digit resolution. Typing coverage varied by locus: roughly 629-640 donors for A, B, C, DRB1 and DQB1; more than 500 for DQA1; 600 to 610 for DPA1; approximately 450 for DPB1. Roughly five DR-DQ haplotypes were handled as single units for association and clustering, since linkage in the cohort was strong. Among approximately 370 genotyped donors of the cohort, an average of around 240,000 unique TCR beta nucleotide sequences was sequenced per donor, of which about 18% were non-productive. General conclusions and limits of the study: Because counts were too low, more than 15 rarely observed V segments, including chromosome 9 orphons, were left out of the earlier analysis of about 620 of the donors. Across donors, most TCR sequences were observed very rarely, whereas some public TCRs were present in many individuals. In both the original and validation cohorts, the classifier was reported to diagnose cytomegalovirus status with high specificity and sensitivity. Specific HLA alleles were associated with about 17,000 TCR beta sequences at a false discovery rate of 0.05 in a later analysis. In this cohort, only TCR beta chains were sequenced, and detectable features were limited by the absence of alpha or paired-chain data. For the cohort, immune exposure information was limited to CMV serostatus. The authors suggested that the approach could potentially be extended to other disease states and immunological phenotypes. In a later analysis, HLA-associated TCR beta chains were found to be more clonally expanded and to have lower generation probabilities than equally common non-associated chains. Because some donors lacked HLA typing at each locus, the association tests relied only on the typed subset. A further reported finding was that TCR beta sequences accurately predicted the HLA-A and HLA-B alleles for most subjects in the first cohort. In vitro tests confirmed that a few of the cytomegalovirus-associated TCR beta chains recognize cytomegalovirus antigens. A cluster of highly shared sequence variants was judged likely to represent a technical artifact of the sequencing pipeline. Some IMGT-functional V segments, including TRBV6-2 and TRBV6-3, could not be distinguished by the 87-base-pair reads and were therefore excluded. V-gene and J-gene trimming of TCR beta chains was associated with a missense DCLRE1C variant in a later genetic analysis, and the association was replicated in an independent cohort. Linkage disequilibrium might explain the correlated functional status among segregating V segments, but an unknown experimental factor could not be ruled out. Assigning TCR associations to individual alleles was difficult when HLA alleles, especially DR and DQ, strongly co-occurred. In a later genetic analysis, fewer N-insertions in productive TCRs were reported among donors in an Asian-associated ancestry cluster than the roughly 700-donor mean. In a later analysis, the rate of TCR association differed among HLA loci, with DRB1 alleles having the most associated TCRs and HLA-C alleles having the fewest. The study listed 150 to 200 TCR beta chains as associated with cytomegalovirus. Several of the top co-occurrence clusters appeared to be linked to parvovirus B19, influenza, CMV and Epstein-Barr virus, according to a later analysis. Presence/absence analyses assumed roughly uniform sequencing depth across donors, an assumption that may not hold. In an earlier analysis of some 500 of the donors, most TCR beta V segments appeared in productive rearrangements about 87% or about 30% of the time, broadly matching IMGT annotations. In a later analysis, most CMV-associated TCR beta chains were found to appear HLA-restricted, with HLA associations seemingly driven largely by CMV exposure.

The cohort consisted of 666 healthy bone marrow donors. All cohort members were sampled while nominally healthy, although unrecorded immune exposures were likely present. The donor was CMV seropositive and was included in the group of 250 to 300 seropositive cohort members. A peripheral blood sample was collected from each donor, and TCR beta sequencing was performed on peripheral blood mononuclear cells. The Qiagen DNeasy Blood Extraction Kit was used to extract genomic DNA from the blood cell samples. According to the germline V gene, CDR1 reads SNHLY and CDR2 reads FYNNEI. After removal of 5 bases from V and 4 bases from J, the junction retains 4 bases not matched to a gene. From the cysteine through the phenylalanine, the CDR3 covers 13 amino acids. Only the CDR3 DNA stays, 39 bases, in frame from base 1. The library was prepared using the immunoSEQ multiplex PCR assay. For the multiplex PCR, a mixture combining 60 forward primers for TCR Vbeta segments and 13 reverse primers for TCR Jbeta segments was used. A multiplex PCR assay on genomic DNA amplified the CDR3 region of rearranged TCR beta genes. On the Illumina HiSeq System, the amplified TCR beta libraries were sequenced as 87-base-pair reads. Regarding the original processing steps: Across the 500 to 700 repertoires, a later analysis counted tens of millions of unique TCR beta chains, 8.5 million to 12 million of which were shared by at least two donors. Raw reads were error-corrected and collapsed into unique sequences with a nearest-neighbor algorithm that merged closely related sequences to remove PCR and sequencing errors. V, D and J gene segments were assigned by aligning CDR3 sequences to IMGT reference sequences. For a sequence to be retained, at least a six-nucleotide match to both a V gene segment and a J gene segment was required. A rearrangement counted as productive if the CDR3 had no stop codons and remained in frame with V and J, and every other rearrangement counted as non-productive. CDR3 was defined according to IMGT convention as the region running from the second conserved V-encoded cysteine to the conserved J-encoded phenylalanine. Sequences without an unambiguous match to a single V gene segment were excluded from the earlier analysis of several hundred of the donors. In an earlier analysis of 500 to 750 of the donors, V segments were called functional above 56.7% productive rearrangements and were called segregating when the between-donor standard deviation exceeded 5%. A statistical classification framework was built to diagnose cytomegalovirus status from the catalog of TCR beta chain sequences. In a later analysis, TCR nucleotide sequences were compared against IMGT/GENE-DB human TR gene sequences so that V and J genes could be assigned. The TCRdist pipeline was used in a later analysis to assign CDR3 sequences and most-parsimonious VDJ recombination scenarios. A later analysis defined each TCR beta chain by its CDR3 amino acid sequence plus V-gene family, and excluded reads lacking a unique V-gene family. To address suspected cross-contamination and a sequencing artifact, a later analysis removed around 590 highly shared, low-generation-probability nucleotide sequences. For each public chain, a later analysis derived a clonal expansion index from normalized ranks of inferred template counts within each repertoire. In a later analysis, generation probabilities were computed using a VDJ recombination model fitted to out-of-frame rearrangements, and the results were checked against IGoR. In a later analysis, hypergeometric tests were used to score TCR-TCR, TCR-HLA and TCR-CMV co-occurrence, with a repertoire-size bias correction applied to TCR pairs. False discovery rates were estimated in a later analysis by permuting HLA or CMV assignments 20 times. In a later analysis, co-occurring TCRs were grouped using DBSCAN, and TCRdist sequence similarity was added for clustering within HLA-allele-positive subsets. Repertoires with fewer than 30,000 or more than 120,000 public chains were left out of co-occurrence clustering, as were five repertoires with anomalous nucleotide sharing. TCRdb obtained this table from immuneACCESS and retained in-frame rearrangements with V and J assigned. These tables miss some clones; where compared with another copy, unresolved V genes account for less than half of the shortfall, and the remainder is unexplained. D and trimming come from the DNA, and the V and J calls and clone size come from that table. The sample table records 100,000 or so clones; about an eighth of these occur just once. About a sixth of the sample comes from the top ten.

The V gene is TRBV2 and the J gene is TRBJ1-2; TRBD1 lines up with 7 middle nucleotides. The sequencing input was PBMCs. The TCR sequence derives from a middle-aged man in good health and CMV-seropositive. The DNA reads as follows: TGTGCCAGCAGTCCCCGGGACAGCTATGGCTACACCTTC. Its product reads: CASSPRDSYGYTF. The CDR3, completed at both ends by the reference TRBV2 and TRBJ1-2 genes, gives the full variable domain EPEVTQTPSHQVTQMGQEVILRCVPISNHLYFYWYRQILGQKVEFLVSFYNNEISEKSEIFDDQFSVERPDGSNFTLKIRSTKLEDSAMYFCASSPRDSYGYTFGSGTRLTVV.